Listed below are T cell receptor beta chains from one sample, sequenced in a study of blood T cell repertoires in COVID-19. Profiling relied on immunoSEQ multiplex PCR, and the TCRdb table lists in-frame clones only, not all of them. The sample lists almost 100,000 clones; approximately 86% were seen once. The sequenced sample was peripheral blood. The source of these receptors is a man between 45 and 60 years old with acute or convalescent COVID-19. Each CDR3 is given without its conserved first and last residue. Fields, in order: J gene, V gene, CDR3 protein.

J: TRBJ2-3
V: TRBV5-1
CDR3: ASYLQGMTDTQY

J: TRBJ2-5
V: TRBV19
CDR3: ASSIGLAGKAAQY

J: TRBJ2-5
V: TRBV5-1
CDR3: ASSSGQGRETQY

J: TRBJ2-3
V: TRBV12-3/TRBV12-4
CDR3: ASRGLAGDTQY

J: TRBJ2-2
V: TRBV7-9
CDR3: ASSDSGTDNTGELF

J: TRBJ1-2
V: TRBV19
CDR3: ASSPYSGTGGLGYT

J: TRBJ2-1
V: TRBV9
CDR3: ASSVAGVVYNEQF

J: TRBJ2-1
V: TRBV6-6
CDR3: ASSSGSGRNEQF

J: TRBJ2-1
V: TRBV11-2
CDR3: ASRPMTSGRGRRNEQF

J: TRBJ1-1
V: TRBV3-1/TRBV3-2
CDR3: ASSRTENTEAF

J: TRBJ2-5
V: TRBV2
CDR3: ASIGTARQETQY

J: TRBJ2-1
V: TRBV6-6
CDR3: ASSYSGLSEQF

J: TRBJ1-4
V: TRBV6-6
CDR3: ASSYSGGGNEKLF

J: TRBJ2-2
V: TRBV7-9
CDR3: ASSLVAGRLETGELF

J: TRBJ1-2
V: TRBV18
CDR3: ASSPVRASQGYGYT

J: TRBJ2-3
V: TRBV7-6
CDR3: ASSLGGTAASTQY

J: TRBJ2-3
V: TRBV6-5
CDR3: ASSSLAGGADTQY

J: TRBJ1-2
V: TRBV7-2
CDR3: ASSDFPGQIYGYT

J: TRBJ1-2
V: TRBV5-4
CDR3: ASSGPGIGYT

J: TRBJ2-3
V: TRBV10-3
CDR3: AISDRQGLVNTQY

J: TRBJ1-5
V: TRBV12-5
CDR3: ASGLVTPGQGGDNQPQH

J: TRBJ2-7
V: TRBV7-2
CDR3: ASSLVTQEGQY

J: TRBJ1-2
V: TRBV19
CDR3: ASSITGGTNYGYT

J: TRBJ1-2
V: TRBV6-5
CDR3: ASSPGQGRYGYT

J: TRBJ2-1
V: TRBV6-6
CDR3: ASSPRDNNEQF

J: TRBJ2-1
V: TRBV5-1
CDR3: ASSAGAGNEQF

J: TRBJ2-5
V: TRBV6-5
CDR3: ASSYSLLAGQETQY

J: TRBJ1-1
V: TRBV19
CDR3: ATRQVTEAF

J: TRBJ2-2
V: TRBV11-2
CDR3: ASSFLRNPKSNTGELF